This T cell receptor beta chain was found in a study of read filtering for tumor transcriptome and immune sequencing. Study background: RNA-seq yielded only about 80 to 1,400 TCR reads, IR-seq about 3.5 to 11 million. General observations from the study: Compared with RNA-seq, IR-seq gave much higher clonotype depth and reliability. Sorted CD138-negative bone marrow cells were not purified T cells.

Turning to this clonotype: Its specificity is unknown.

This library used 300 to 450 ng RNA and molecular barcoded adaptors spanning alpha/delta and beta/gamma chains. TCRdb re-called the reads through MiXCR, storing one row per CDR3 protein. The table shows 40,000 to 50,000 distinct CDR3 sequences, with roughly an eighth occurring only once. Bone marrow was sampled from every patient at the time of active disease. The source is a donor over 35 with multiple myeloma. Sample: a population of CD138-negative cells sorted from bone marrow.

The CDR3 nucleotides read TGCAGTGCTCCGACAGGGGCCATGAACACTGAAGCTTTCTTT. Residues: CSAPTGAMNTEAFF. The gene calls are TRBV20-1 and TRBJ1-1, with TRBD1 identical over 8 bases. Trimming cost V 5 bases and J 0 bases; bases outside gene matches: 5. This CDR3 contains 14 residues. Germline CDR1 is DFQATT and CDR2 is SNEGSKA (reference sequence).